A single sample is the source of the 9 T cell receptor beta chains below, sequenced in a study of T cell repertoires in cytomegalovirus infection. TCRdb re-called the reads with MiXCR, one entry per CDR3 protein. The repertoire includes approximately 500,000 distinct CDR3 sequences, 16% of them detected once, and roughly a quarter sits in the top ten. The sequenced material came from CD8+ T cells from PBMCs. Receptors originate from a human donor in good health (CMV status not recorded). Some clones in this sample may be carry-over from other donors' samples.

As for this clonotype: A much larger clonotype is one base distant, so this may be a read error. This chain connects TRBV7-3 to TRBJ2-2; the match to TRBD1 covers 9 bases. The CDR3 runs to 17 residues. Looked up from germline, CDR1 is SGHTA and CDR2 is FQGTGA. DNA for the CDR3: TGTGCCAGCAGCTCGTACGACAGGGGGTTGAACACCGGGGTGCTGTTTTTT. Protein sequence: CASSSYDRGLNTGVLFF.

The chain couples TRBV4-1 to TRBJ1-5; D possibly corresponds to TRBD1 (5 bases). The CDR3 extends over 14 amino acids. The ends were cut back, 0 bases at V and 9 bases at J, with 12 bases in the middle. Germline V CDR1 and CDR2: MGHRA, YSYEKL. This CDR3 is CASSQDGSQGPQHF. CDR3 nucleotide sequence: TGCGCCAGCAGCCAAGATGGCAGCCAGGGGCCCCAGCATTTT.

This clonotype was detected ten times or more. This chain uses TRBV5-6 with TRBJ2-2, with a tentative D call TRBD2 (6 bases). Per germline, CDR1 SGHDT and CDR2 YYEEEE. This CDR3 is 17 amino acids long. The V gene lost 4 bases and the J gene lost 0 bases, with 16 bases spanning the gap. The DNA of the CDR3 is TGTGCCAGCAGCCCCTATGGGCGGGAAGCGAACACCGGGGAGCTGTTTTTT. This sequence encodes CASSPYGREANTGELFF. The complete variable domain, with remaining parts taken from reference TRBV5-6 and TRBJ2-2, reads DAGVTQSPTHLIKTRGQQVTLRCSPKSGHDTVSWYQQALGQGPQFIFQYYEEEERQRGNFPDRFSGHQFPNYSSELNVNALLLGDSALYLCASSPYGREANTGELFFGEGSRLTVL.

This clonotype was seen repeatedly, ten times or more. V and J are TRBV7-9 and TRBJ1-2, with D possibly matching TRBD1 (6 bases). Germline V lookup: CDR1 SEHNR, CDR2 FQNEAQ (reference sequence). Trimming removed 3 bases from V and 4 bases from J, with 12 bases in between. The CDR3 runs to 14 residues. CDR3 in DNA: TGTGCCAGCAGCTTGGGGGGGCTCCTCTATGGCTACACCTTC. It is translated as CASSLGGLLYGYTF.

The table lists this clonotype with many counts. The chain combines TRBV7-2 with TRBJ1-2; no clear D. V lost 4 bases and J 2 bases, leaving 11 bases between the germline ends. The CDR3 extends over 14 amino acids. Germline loops: CDR1 SGHTA, CDR2 FQGNSA. CDR3 sequence reads: CASSYMEGNYGYTF. The CDR3 nucleotides read TGTGCCAGCAGCTATATGGAGGGCAACTATGGCTACACCTTC.

The sample holds many counts of this clonotype. The J gene is TRBJ2-3, the V gene TRBV7-6; D unclear. In germline, CDR1 is SGHVS, CDR2 FNYEAQ. Trimming took 5 bases from V and 2 from J, leaving 14 bases between them. This CDR3 is built from 15 residues. CDR3 protein: CASSPTLPNTDTQYF. CDR3 DNA sequence: TGTGCCAGCAGCCCGACTCTCCCGAACACAGATACGCAGTATTTT.

The chain is built from TRBV2 and TRBJ1-5; no clear D. The germline V and J ends were trimmed by 6 bases and 5 bases, with 11 bases remaining between them. The CDR3 sequence is 13 residues long. Germline CDR1 and CDR2: SNHLY and FYNNEI. CDR3 in amino acids: CASRDAHYQPQHF. CDR3 sequence (DNA): TGTGCCAGCAGAGACGCTCATTATCAGCCCCAGCATTTT.

This clonotype was picked up many times. This chain uses TRBV11-2 with TRBJ1-1; D remains ambiguous. Germline values: CDR1 SGHAT, CDR2 FQNNGV. The CDR3 sequence is 13 residues long. The V and J ends lost 3 bases and 10 bases respectively, with 15 bases between them. CDR3 DNA: TGTGCCAGCAGCTTTTGGCGCCGAGCGGGAGCTTTCTTT. Its protein product is CASSFWRRAGAFF.

As to this clonotype: A much larger clone differs by one base, so this may be a read error. Since no conserved phenylalanine or tryptophan closes the CDR3, a read error is the likely cause. This rearrangement joins TRBV29-1 to TRBJ2-7; 7 positions agree with TRBD1. The germline gives CDR1 SQVTM, CDR2 ANQGSEA. The CDR3 sequence is 14 residues long. V trimming: 3 bases; J trimming: 3 bases; junction bases outside the gene matches: 8. CDR3 amino acids: CSVEGDSAVYEQYL. The CDR3 nucleotides are TGCAGCGTTGAGGGGGACAGTGCCGTCTACGAGCAGTACTTA.